This TCR beta chain is drawn from a study of T cell responses to AZD1222 COVID-19 vaccine. The table lists this clone with a count of one. Method: immunoSEQ multiplex PCR; TCRdb's copy keeps in-frame clones and lacks some. Of some 100,000 clones in the sample, 87% are singletons; the top ten hold about 3.5%. The J segment lost 7 bases and the V segment lost 5 bases, leaving 9 bases of the junction unmatched. The CDR3 is 14 residues long. Per germline, CDR1 SGHTA and CDR2 FQGNSA. The sequence derives from an adult in good health. Sequenced here: peripheral blood, sampled on day 0 of AZD1222 vaccination. The rearrangement links TRBV7-2 to TRBJ1-1; 8 nucleotides line up with TRBD1. The CDR3 loop is CASSPRTGYNEAFF. The CDR3 DNA reads TGTGCCAGCAGCCCCCGGACAGGGTATAATGAAGCTTTCTTT. Together with reference TRBV7-2 and TRBJ1-1, the CDR3 gives the full variable domain: GAGVSQSPSNKVTEKGKDVELRCDPISGHTALYWYRQSLGQGLEFLIYFQGNSAPDKSGLPSDRFSAERTGGSVSTLTIQRTQQEDSAVYLCASSPRTGYNEAFFGQGTRLTVV.